Below are 22 T cell receptor beta chains sequenced from a single sample in a study of response to subunit inactivated influenza vaccine. TCRdb reprocessed the RT-PCR reads with MiXCR, giving one entry per CDR3 protein. Of 800,000 or so distinct CDR3 sequences listed, around 20% were seen once; the top ten hold roughly 10%. The specimen comprised PBMCs from blood, sampled roughly 5 days after vaccination. The receptors here all came from a man aged 45-60 years who received an inactivated influenza vaccine.

This clonotype was found a few times. This chain connects TRBV5-5 to TRBJ2-3; 7 bases align to TRBD1. The V gene's germline CDR1 is SGHKS and CDR2 YYEKEE (reference sequence). V was clipped by 4 bases and J by 5 bases; unmatched bases: 16. CDR3 length: 17 residues. The CDR3 here is CASSRQGSEAVGDTQYF. The CDR3, as DNA: TGTGCCAGCAGCCGACAGGGCTCGGAGGCTGTGGGAGATACGCAGTATTTT.

The gene calls are TRBV6-1 and TRBJ1-6, with D perhaps TRBD1 (6 bases). The CDR3 has 14 residues. In germline, CDR1 is MNHNS, CDR2 SASEGT. Trimming left V 11 bases short and J 9 bases short, with 20 bases between. The CDR3 here is CAGREARGSSPLHF. CDR3 nucleotides: TGTGCCGGTAGAGAGGCCAGGGGAAGTTCACCCCTCCACTTT.

The V gene is TRBV6-4, the J gene TRBJ2-3, with D unresolved. Germline V gene sequence: CDR1 MRHNA, CDR2 SNTAGT. The germline V and J ends were trimmed by 2 bases and 8 bases, with 11 bases remaining between them. This CDR3 region has 13 residues. Here the CDR3 DNA reads TGTGCCAGCAGTGACGCCCTTTTCGGTACGCAGTATTTT. It encodes CASSDALFGTQYF.

The chain joins TRBV4-2 to TRBJ2-5, with D unresolved. CDR1 is LGHNA, CDR2 YNFKEQ, per germline. The CDR3 spans 15 residues. V was trimmed by 1 base and J by 1 base, leaving 10 bases between them. In DNA form, the CDR3 reads TGTGCCAGCAGCCAAGTGGCCAGTCCCCAAGAGACCCAGTACTTC. Translated: CASSQVASPQETQYF.

The chain employs TRBV12-3 or TRBV12-4 and TRBJ2-7; D possibly corresponds to TRBD2 (5 bases). The CDR3 runs 15 residues. The V and J ends lost 4 bases and 2 bases respectively, with 15 bases between them. This CDR3 reads CASSSGGQTPYEQYF. The DNA of the CDR3 is TGTGCCAGCAGTTCTGGAGGTCAGACGCCCTACGAGCAGTACTTC.

This clonotype was found once. A junction boundary mismatches the germline segment, possibly from a read error. V is TRBV12-3 or TRBV12-4 and J is TRBJ1-1; TRBD1 matches at 7 bases. This CDR3 contains 15 residues. The CDR3 is CASRPSQGGGTEALF. CDR3 DNA: TGTGCCAGCAGGCCCTCCCAGGGGGGTGGCACTGAAGCTCTCTTT.

V usage is TRBV10-3 and J usage is TRBJ2-2; D is possibly TRBD2 (5 bases). The CDR3 has 13 residues. Germline values: CDR1 ENHRY, CDR2 SYGVKD. V was pared by 10 bases and J by 4 bases, with 13 bases between. CDR3 in amino acids: CANSDGITGELFF. As DNA, the CDR3 is TGTGCCAACTCCGACGGGATCACCGGGGAGCTGTTTTTT.

The V and J genes are TRBV3-1 and TRBJ2-2; TRBD1 might be the D (6 bases). This CDR3 comprises 13 residues. Germline V CDR1 and CDR2: LGHDT, YNNKEL (reference sequence). The V end lost 8 bases, the J end lost 4 bases, and 11 bases lay between the germline ends. The chain's CDR3 is CASVGQSTGELFF. The CDR3 DNA reads TGTGCCAGCGTTGGACAGAGCACCGGGGAGCTGTTTTTT.

The rearrangement uses TRBV28 and TRBJ2-1, with 11 bases fitting TRBD2. Per germline, CDR1 MDHEN and CDR2 SYDVKM. J was trimmed by 0 bases and V by 6 bases; bases with no gene match: 7. This CDR3 has 17 amino acids. The CDR3 DNA follows: TGTGCCAGCAGAACATTAGCGGGGGGGATCTCCTACAATGAGCAGTTCTTC. Translation: CASRTLAGGISYNEQFF.

This clonotype was recorded a few times. The chain couples TRBV7-9 to TRBJ2-7; perhaps TRBD1 as D (6 bases). Trimming removed 4 bases at V and 5 bases at J, with 18 bases between. CDR1 and CDR2 (germline): SEHNR, FQNEAQ (reference sequence). The CDR3 contains 15 residues. This CDR3 reads CASSSTGKLAHEQYF. CDR3 sequence (DNA): TGTGCCAGCAGCTCCACAGGGAAATTGGCTCACGAGCAGTACTTC.

In its sample, this clonotype was seen a few times. The chain uses TRBV29-1 and TRBJ1-1; 10 nucleotides agree with TRBD1. Per germline, CDR1 SQVTM and CDR2 ANQGSEA. Losses at the gene ends were 5 bases for V and 6 bases for J; bases not matched to a gene: 6. This CDR3 contains 13 residues. This chain's CDR3 is CSVHRDRGPEAFF. The CDR3 nucleotides read TGCAGCGTTCACCGGGACAGGGGACCTGAAGCTTTCTTT.

This clonotype was seen a few times. The chain links TRBV6-2 or TRBV6-3 to TRBJ2-7, with 11 nucleotides matching TRBD2. CDR1 is MNHEY and CDR2 is SVGEGT in the germline V gene. The CDR3 extends over 21 amino acids. The trim removed 0 bases at V and 4 bases at J, leaving 20 bases unmatched. CDR3 sequence (DNA): TGTGCCAGCAGTTACTCGAATCCAGTCACTAGCGGGAGAAGAGGTTCGTACGAGCAGTACTTC. This gives the protein CASSYSNPVTSGRRGSYEQYF.

At least ten counts were recorded for this clonotype. The chain joins TRBV5-4 to TRBJ2-1; 7 nucleotides align to TRBD2. This CDR3 spans 15 amino acids. Trimming at V came to 4 bases and at J to 6 bases, leaving 10 bases not matched to a gene. Germline V gene sequence: CDR1 SGHNT, CDR2 YYREEE (reference sequence). In nucleotides, the CDR3 is TGTGCCAGCAGCCCCAGAGGCGGGAGCGGCAATGAGCAGTTCTTC. Its protein product is CASSPRGGSGNEQFF.

This clonotype was counted at least ten times. V and J are TRBV7-2 and TRBJ2-7, with 11 bases lining up with TRBD2. The CDR3 has 15 residues. Germline trimming cut 4 bases from V and 6 bases from J; bases unmatched to any gene: 8. Germline CDR1 and CDR2: SGHTA and FQGNSA. The CDR3 DNA reads TGTGCCAGCAGCTCATTTAGCGGGAGGGCCTTCGAGCAGTACTTC. It translates to CASSSFSGRAFEQYF.

This clonotype was detected many times. The V call is TRBV10-3, the J call TRBJ2-7; D gene unclear. Trimming removed 10 bases from V and 0 bases from J, with 7 bases in between. The germline gives CDR1 ENHRY, CDR2 SYGVKD. The CDR3 is made up of 11 amino acids. The CDR3 nucleotides read TGTGCCACGGGCAGCTCCTACGAGCAGTACTTC. It translates to CATGSSYEQYF.

This clonotype was observed a few times. This chain joins TRBV7-2 and TRBJ2-5; possibly TRBD2 for D (6 bases). Germline CDR1 is SGHTA and CDR2 is FQGNSA. Deletions cut 1 base from V and 4 bases from J, with 10 bases between. The CDR3 consists of 14 residues. The chain's CDR3 is CASSLELAVETQYF. The DNA for the CDR3 is TGTGCCAGCAGCTTAGAACTAGCTGTAGAGACCCAGTACTTC.

A few counts support this clonotype. This sequence joins TRBV6-1 and TRBJ2-1; 11 nucleotides agree with TRBD2. The CDR3 loop spans 15 amino acids. Germline CDR1 reads MNHNS; CDR2 reads SASEGT. V gave up 5 bases and J gave up 6 bases; unmatched junction bases: 6. The CDR3 is CASSKRLAGTNEQFF. CDR3 in DNA: TGTGCCAGCAGTAAGCGACTAGCGGGGACCAATGAGCAGTTCTTC.

The chain carries TRBV7-9 and TRBJ2-7; no firm D call. Per the germline V gene, CDR1 is SEHNR and CDR2 is FQNEAQ (reference sequence). V was trimmed by 5 bases and J by 2 bases, leaving 19 bases between them. This CDR3 spans 16 amino acids. In DNA form, the CDR3 reads TGTGCCAGCAGCCGATTCAGGACGGATAGACCCTACGAGCAGTACTTC. Translated, it gives CASSRFRTDRPYEQYF.

A few counts support this clonotype. The chain employs TRBV4-3 and TRBJ2-1; D gene ambiguous. V gave up 4 bases and J gave up 4 bases, with 11 bases separating them. The germline CDR1 and CDR2 sequences are LGHNA and YSLEER. The CDR3 covers 14 residues. The CDR3 nucleotides read TGCGCCAGCAGCCCAAGACACTTATACAATGAGCAGTTCTTC. This gives the protein CASSPRHLYNEQFF.

This clonotype was picked up one time. The gene calls are TRBV4-1 and TRBJ2-6; 10 positions agree with TRBD1. Germline V gene data show CDR1 as MGHRA and CDR2 as YSYEKL. The CDR3 loop spans 18 amino acids. V lost 0 bases, J lost 4 bases, and 6 bases stayed unmatched. The CDR3 nucleotides are TGCGCCAGCAGCCAAGAGCGACAGGGGGCGCTGGGGGCCAACGTCCTGACTTTC. Its protein product is CASSQERQGALGANVLTF.

In its sample, this clonotype was seen a few times. The V call is TRBV2, the J call TRBJ1-1; D is unclear. The CDR3 is made up of 11 amino acids. V was clipped by 4 bases and J by 11 bases, with 11 bases between them. Germline V lookup: CDR1 SNHLY, CDR2 FYNNEI. The CDR3 bases are TGTGCCAGCAGTGCGCAAGGGATGGCTTTCTTT. Residues: CASSAQGMAFF.

This clonotype was counted a few times. The chain combines TRBV28 with TRBJ2-7, with D perhaps TRBD1 (6 bases). CDR1 and CDR2 from the germline V gene are MDHEN and SYDVKM. CDR3 length equals 15 residues. The V gene lost 4 bases and the J gene lost 0 bases, with 13 bases spanning the gap. The chain's CDR3 is CASSSWTARSYEQYF. For the CDR3, the DNA is TGTGCCAGCAGTTCGTGGACAGCGCGCTCCTACGAGCAGTACTTC. Together with reference TRBV28 and TRBJ2-7, the CDR3 gives the full variable domain: DVKVTQSSRYLVKRTGEKVFLECVQDMDHENMFWYRQDPGLGLRLIYFSYDVKMKEKGDIPEGYSVSREKKERFSLILESASTNQTSMYLCASSSWTARSYEQYFGPGTRLTVT.